These T cell receptor beta chains were read from a single sample in a study of CD8 T cells in ankylosing spondylitis. TCRdb re-derived calls from the 5' RACE reads in MiXCR, one entry per CDR3 protein. The data contain under 250,000 distinct CDR3 sequences, 7% to 10% of them singletons. Sample: blood, either unsorted or a sorted T cell fraction (not recorded which). These receptors all stem from a female donor with ankylosing spondylitis or in good health (not recorded which). Each CDR3 is given with its conserved first and last residue. The order of the fields is J gene, CDR3 length, V gene, clone size, CDR3 protein. Not every row has a clone size; where given, it reads once, few, many or a size class.

>TRBJ2-7|16|TRBV18|.
CASSRAERASSYEQYF
>TRBJ2-7|17|TRBV7-2|.
CASSTRPAVGYVYEQYF
>TRBJ1-1|19|TRBV7-2|.
CASSRTYPGQGPLNTEAFF
>TRBJ2-1|12|TRBV20-1|many
CSSGTSGNEQFF
>TRBJ2-1|16|TRBV7-2|.
CASSLMVGGPNNEQFF
>TRBJ2-7|16|TRBV5-1|many
CASSLWQGGLAYEQYF
>TRBJ1-1|13|TRBV14|many
CASSRPPYTEAFF
>TRBJ2-7|15|TRBV7-2|.
CASSKASGSGSEQYF
>TRBJ2-2|13|TRBV29-1|many
CSSTGQGPGELFF
>TRBJ2-4|14|TRBV5-1|many
CASSFSTGGDIQYF
>TRBJ1-5|14|TRBV6-1|many
CASSPRQGDQPQHF
>TRBJ2-1|19|TRBV15|.
CDLLGVTLWGQRHYNEQFF
>TRBJ1-4|15|TRBV15|.
CATSGGGDSDEKLFF
>TRBJ2-3|14|TRBV5-1|many
CASSLVPGADTQYF
>TRBJ2-7|13|TRBV3-1|many
CASSSNGVYEQYF
>TRBJ2-7|14|TRBV9|few
CASSVSSAGYEQYF
>TRBJ2-7|16|TRBV20-1|.
CSAIPPGRGILSEQYF